Listed here are 11 T cell receptor beta chains from one sample, sequenced in a study of early T cells in non-severe SARS-CoV-2 infection. MiXCR was run by TCRdb on the 5' RACE reads, yielding one entry per CDR3 protein. The sample has around 55,000 distinct CDR3 sequences; around 7% are singletons. The source was whole blood, collected at baseline. The receptors derive from an adult who was a healthcare worker with PCR-confirmed SARS-CoV-2 infection or an uninfected control (not recorded which).

Ten or more counts support this clonotype. The CDR3 DNA reads TGTGCCAGCAGCAAACAGGGAGGAGAGACCCAGTACTTC. Translation gives CASSKQGGETQYF. The J gene is TRBJ2-5, the V gene TRBV5-4; D tentatively reads TRBD1 or TRBD2 (6 bases each). Per the germline V gene, CDR1 is SGHNT and CDR2 is YYREEE (reference sequence). CDR3 length equals 13 residues. Trimming shortened V by 4 bases and J by 4 bases, and 11 bases separated the two germline ends.

This clonotype came up many times. The chain is built from TRBV30 and TRBJ1-2, with D perhaps matching TRBD1 (5 bases). The CDR3 length is 12 residues. Germline loops: CDR1 GTSNPN, CDR2 SVGIG (reference sequence). The DNA for the CDR3 is TGTGCTGGAGTAACAGGCAACTATGGCTACACCTTC. This gives the protein CAGVTGNYGYTF. Looking up the rest from reference TRBV30 and TRBJ1-2 gives the full variable domain: SQTIHQWPATLVQPVGSPLSLECTVEGTSNPNLYWYRQAAGRGLQLLFYSVGIGQISSEVPQNLSASRPQDRQFILSSKKLLLSDSGFYLCAGVTGNYGYTFGSGTRLTVV.

The chain has TRBV3-1 and TRBJ2-3, with 10 bases matching TRBD2. Germline V gene data show CDR1 as LGHDT and CDR2 as YNNKEL (reference sequence). Trimming cost V 4 bases and J 1 base; bases outside gene matches: 11. The CDR3 covers 18 residues. CDR3: CASSPEERGGWGTDTQYF. In DNA form, the CDR3 reads TGTGCCAGCAGCCCCGAGGAGCGGGGGGGCTGGGGCACAGATACGCAGTATTTT.

The chain recombines TRBV19 with TRBJ2-4; 7 nucleotides match TRBD1. The J segment lost 5 bases and the V segment lost 2 bases, leaving 3 bases of the junction unmatched. This CDR3 has 14 residues. Per the germline V gene, CDR1 is LNHDA and CDR2 is SQIVND (reference sequence). The CDR3 is CASSIYGQENIQYF. The DNA of the CDR3 is TGTGCCAGTAGTATATATGGACAGGAAAACATTCAGTACTTC.

This clonotype has ten or more counts. The chain carries TRBV7-2 and TRBJ1-2; D is undetermined. CDR1 is SGHTA and CDR2 is FQGNSA in the germline V gene. V gave up 1 base and J gave up 2 bases, with 11 bases separating them. The CDR3 length is 15 residues. This CDR3 is CASSLGPGPNYGYTF. The DNA of the CDR3 is TGTGCCAGCAGCTTAGGCCCCGGACCGAACTATGGCTACACCTTC.

This clonotype has ten or more counts. The chain uses TRBV4-3 and TRBJ1-2; D is perhaps TRBD1 (5 bases). The CDR3 is 14 amino acids. The ends were cut back, 5 bases at V and 4 bases at J, with 14 bases in the middle. Germline lookup yields CDR1 LGHNA and CDR2 YSLEER. The chain's CDR3 is CASSLTLGPYGYTF. The CDR3 nucleotides are TGCGCCAGCAGCTTGACCCTGGGGCCCTATGGCTACACCTTC.

The rearrangement uses TRBV20-1 and TRBJ2-7; D possibly corresponds to TRBD2 (5 bases). V was clipped by 6 bases and J by 6 bases, with 9 bases between them. The CDR3 loop spans 10 amino acids. Germline assignment: CDR1 DFQATT and CDR2 SNEGSKA (reference sequence). The CDR3 coding sequence is TGCAGTGCCGCGGGTGTCGAGCAGTACTTC. Protein: CSAAGVEQYF.

This clonotype came up many times. The genes are TRBV30 and TRBJ2-7, with 9 bases aligning to TRBD1. The CDR3 sequence is 14 residues long. CDR1 is GTSNPN, CDR2 SVGIG, per germline (reference sequence). V trimming: 7 bases; J trimming: 2 bases; junction bases outside the gene matches: 9. DNA of the CDR3: TGTGCCTCCCAGACCGGGACAGGGCCCTACGAGCAGTACTTC. Its protein is CASQTGTGPYEQYF.

In this sample, this clonotype turned up many times. V and J are TRBV3-1 and TRBJ1-3; 7 bases agree with TRBD1. With V trimmed by 4 bases and J by 0 bases, 0 bases remained unmatched. This CDR3 contains 14 residues. Germline assignment: CDR1 LGHDT and CDR2 YNNKEL (reference sequence). The CDR3 here is CASSRDSSGNTIYF. In DNA, the CDR3 is TGTGCCAGCAGCCGGGACAGCTCTGGAAACACCATATATTTT.

In its sample, this clonotype was seen a few times. The CDR3 DNA reads as TGTGCCAGCTCACCACTAGCGGGGTTGTCAGATACGCAGTATTTT. Its protein is CASSPLAGLSDTQYF. The chain links TRBV18 to TRBJ2-3; TRBD2 agrees at 8 bases. The germline gives CDR1 KGHSH, CDR2 LQKENI. This CDR3 has 15 amino acids. J was trimmed by 4 bases and V by 1 base; bases with no gene match: 4.

In its sample, this clonotype was seen many times. The CDR3 DNA reads as TGTGCCAGCAGCGAGCGGGACAGGTCCAACTATGGCTACACCTTC. Translated: CASSERDRSNYGYTF. This chain uses TRBV7-6 with TRBJ1-2, with 8 nucleotides matching TRBD1. Germline CDR1 SGHVS, CDR2 FNYEAQ. The CDR3 has 15 residues. The trim removed 5 bases at V and 2 bases at J, leaving 7 bases unmatched.